The 30 T cell receptor beta chains listed next were all sequenced from one sample in a study of OX40 agonist ivuxolimab in advanced cancers. This table comes from immunoSEQ multiplex PCR, and its TCRdb copy is limited to in-frame clones, with some not included. The sample gives 35,000 to 40,000 clones, approximately 86% of which show up once; roughly 2.3% is in the top ten. This specimen was CD4+ or CD8+ T cells sorted from blood, taken in a trial of the OX40 agonist ivuxolimab. These receptors were obtained from an adult with an advanced solid tumor such as melanoma, head and neck, liver or kidney cancer.

This clone has a single count. This chain links TRBV6-6 with TRBJ2-1, with D possibly being TRBD2 (7 bases). This CDR3 has 16 amino acids. The V end lost 6 bases, the J end lost 7 bases, and 22 bases lay between the germline ends. The V gene's germline CDR1 is MNHNY and CDR2 SVGAGI (reference sequence). The CDR3 DNA sequence: TGTGCCAGCAGCCCCGAAGGGGGGGGGTCTCGAAATGAGCAGTTCTTC. Protein sequence: CASSPEGGGSRNEQFF.

The chain carries TRBV7-3 and TRBJ1-2, with a tentative D call TRBD1 (5 bases). The CDR3 totals 13 residues. Trimming left V 5 bases short and J 2 bases short, with 9 bases between. CDR1 SGHTA and CDR2 FQGTGA come from the germline V gene. The CDR3: CASSRGANYGYTF. The CDR3 DNA sequence: TGTGCCAGCAGCAGGGGAGCCAACTATGGCTACACCTTC. Using reference TRBV7-3 and TRBJ1-2 for the parts outside the CDR3, the full variable domain is GAGVSQTPSNKVTEKGKYVELRCDPISGHTALYWYRQSLGQGPEFLIYFQGTGAADDSGLPNDRFFAVRPEGSVSTLKIQRTERGDSAVYLCASSRGANYGYTFGSGTRLTVV.

The chain joins TRBV5-1 to TRBJ1-4; a weak D match, TRBD1 (5 bases). Trimming cost V 0 bases and J 7 bases, with 13 bases left between them. CDR1 and CDR2 from the germline V gene are SGHRS and YFSETQ. The CDR3 spans 15 residues. CDR3 nucleotide sequence: TGCGCCAGCAGCTTGGACCCGGCCAGGGCTGAAAAACTGTTTTTT. Translated: CASSLDPARAEKLFF.

The chain carries TRBV5-1 and TRBJ1-6, with D perhaps matching TRBD1 (5 bases). CDR1 is SGHRS, CDR2 YFSETQ, per germline. This CDR3 region has 14 residues. Trimming took off 4 bases at V and 8 bases at J, with 13 bases between the two ends. The CDR3 nucleotides read TGCGCCAGCAGCGCGACAGTGGGCGATTCACCCCTCCACTTT. Protein product: CASSATVGDSPLHF.

The J gene is TRBJ1-5, the V gene TRBV4-3; D call uncertain. V lost 0 bases, J lost 5 bases, and 11 bases lay in between. This CDR3 has 15 residues. Germline V gene sequence: CDR1 LGHNA, CDR2 YSLEER. The CDR3 coding sequence is TGCGCCAGCAGCCAAGATCTCGTCAGAGATCAGCCCCAGCATTTT. It translates to CASSQDLVRDQPQHF.

The chain joins TRBV5-6 to TRBJ2-1, with unresolved D. CDR1 SGHDT and CDR2 YYEEEE come from the germline V gene. Trimming removed 1 base from V and 9 bases from J, with 14 bases in between. This CDR3 has 14 amino acids. CDR3 in amino acids: CASSLLTPEAEQFF. Written as DNA, the CDR3 is TGTGCCAGCAGCTTGCTGACCCCTGAGGCTGAGCAGTTCTTC.

The rearrangement uses TRBV4-2 and TRBJ2-5; D might be TRBD1 or TRBD2, each matching 6 bases. Per germline, CDR1 LGHNA and CDR2 YNFKEQ. The germline V and J ends were trimmed by 0 bases and 1 base, with 9 bases remaining between them. This CDR3 has 15 residues. The DNA for the CDR3 is TGTGCCAGCAGCCAAGAATCGGGGGCCCAAGAGACCCAGTACTTC. It specifies CASSQESGAQETQYF.

The chain couples TRBV4-2 to TRBJ1-2; D possibly corresponds to TRBD1 (6 bases). Germline CDR1 is LGHNA and CDR2 is YNFKEQ. The CDR3 has 16 amino acids. The germline V and J ends were trimmed by 0 bases and 7 bases, with 18 bases remaining between them. CDR3 sequence (DNA): TGTGCCAGCAGCCAAGAACAGGGACTGAATTGGGGTGGCTACACCTTC. Encoded protein: CASSQEQGLNWGGYTF.

The J gene is TRBJ2-4, the V gene TRBV4-2; 8 bases agree with TRBD2. This CDR3 region has 17 residues. Germline assignment: CDR1 LGHNA and CDR2 YNFKEQ. The junction had 16 bases not matched to a gene; V was cut back by 4 bases and J by 8 bases. This chain's CDR3 is CASSPLGGGPRKDIQYF. As DNA, the CDR3 is TGTGCCAGCAGCCCACTAGGCGGGGGGCCCCGCAAGGACATTCAGTACTTC.

This chain joins TRBV5-1 and TRBJ1-2; D uncertain. The CDR3 consists of 14 residues. The germline V and J ends were trimmed by 1 base and 3 bases, with 10 bases remaining between them. Germline V gives CDR1 SGHRS, CDR2 YFSETQ. CDR3 DNA sequence: TGCGCCAGCAGCTTGACGGACTTTCACTATGGCTACACCTTC. This translates into CASSLTDFHYGYTF.

This clone appeared once. The V and J genes are TRBV13 and TRBJ1-1, with TRBD1 as a possible D gene (5 bases). CDR3 length: 14 residues. The V gene lost 5 bases and the J gene lost 1 base, with 11 bases spanning the gap. Germline V CDR1 and CDR2: PRHDT, FYEKMQ (reference sequence). Here the CDR3 DNA reads TGTGCCAGCAGCCTTGGGAGGGGGAACACTGAAGCTTTCTTT. Amino acids: CASSLGRGNTEAFF.

The V call is TRBV11-3, the J call TRBJ2-1; D perhaps matches TRBD1 (5 bases). CDR1 is SGHNT and CDR2 is YENEEA in the germline V gene. CDR3 length: 15 residues. Trimming left V 5 bases short and J 6 bases short, with 17 bases between. CDR3 residues: CASSLGPAPGNEQFF. The CDR3 region has the DNA TGTGCCAGCAGCCTGGGGCCAGCGCCAGGCAATGAGCAGTTCTTC.

The sample holds one count of this clone. V usage is TRBV5-1 and J usage is TRBJ2-1, with 12 bases fitting TRBD2. J lost 3 bases, V lost 4 bases, and 5 bases had no gene match. Germline CDR1 reads SGHRS; CDR2 reads YFSETQ. The CDR3 runs 16 residues. The CDR3 reads CASSPSGGAVYNEQFF. The CDR3, as DNA: TGCGCCAGCAGCCCTAGCGGGGGGGCGGTCTACAATGAGCAGTTCTTC.

J is TRBJ2-5 and V is TRBV5-8; 8 bases map to TRBD1. The germline CDR1 and CDR2 sequences are SGHTS and YDEGEE. J lost 3 bases, V lost 5 bases, and 6 bases had no gene match. This CDR3 spans 14 amino acids. CDR3 amino acids: CASRNRGMEETQYF. The CDR3 bases are TGTGCCAGCAGAAACAGGGGGATGGAAGAGACCCAGTACTTC.

The rearrangement joins TRBV4-3 to TRBJ1-1; tentative D call: TRBD1 (5 bases). The germline gives CDR1 LGHNA, CDR2 YSLEER. Trimming removed 1 base at V and 0 bases at J, with 12 bases between. The CDR3 has 16 amino acids. In DNA, the CDR3 is TGCGCCAGCAGCCAAGGGGGGTTTAGGGTGAACACTGAAGCTTTCTTT. It encodes CASSQGGFRVNTEAFF.

Only one count was recorded for this clone. This rearrangement joins TRBV7-9 to TRBJ2-2, with no clear D. CDR3 length equals 14 residues. Germline V gene sequence: CDR1 SEHNR, CDR2 FQNEAQ (reference sequence). Between the trimmed V and J ends, which lost 0 bases and 3 bases, there was a span of 5 bases. CDR3 in amino acids: CASSLAVDTGELFF. The CDR3 region has the DNA TGTGCCAGCAGCTTAGCGGTGGACACCGGGGAGCTGTTTTTT.

The chain recombines TRBV9 with TRBJ1-4, with no clear D. CDR1 SGDLS and CDR2 YYNGEE come from the germline V gene. V was trimmed by 0 bases and J by 10 bases, leaving 22 bases between them. This CDR3 has 17 amino acids. DNA for the CDR3: TGTGCCAGCAGCGTAGGCCCCACCGACGTCGACGGCGGAAAACTGTTTTTT. It codes for CASSVGPTDVDGGKLFF.

The rearrangement joins TRBV7-3 to TRBJ2-3, with TRBD2 matching over 9 bases. CDR1 is SGHTA and CDR2 is FQGTGA in the germline V gene. The CDR3 is made up of 15 amino acids. After removal of 1 base from V and 5 bases from J, the junction contained 4 bases not matched to a gene. CDR3 sequence (DNA): TGTGCCAGCAGCTTAAATAGCGGGGGAGGAGATACGCAGTATTTT. Residues: CASSLNSGGGDTQYF.

The rearrangement joins TRBV5-4 to TRBJ2-1; 15 bases agree with TRBD2. CDR3 size: 19 residues. J was trimmed by 0 bases and V by 2 bases; bases with no gene match: 6. The germline gives CDR1 SGHNT, CDR2 YYREEE (reference sequence). CDR3 in DNA: TGTGCCAGCAGCTTCCCGGGGACTAGCGGGAGGAGCTCCTACAATGAGCAGTTCTTC. It encodes CASSFPGTSGRSSYNEQFF. Full variable domain (rest looked up from reference TRBV5-4 and TRBJ2-1): ETGVTQSPTHLIKTRGQQVTLRCSSQSGHNTVSWYQQALGQGPQFIFQYYREEENGRGNFPPRFSGLQFPNYSSELNVNALELDDSALYLCASSFPGTSGRSSYNEQFFGPGTRLTVL.

This chain joins TRBV4-1 and TRBJ2-2; the D gene is possibly TRBD2 (6 bases). The CDR3 has 16 residues. Trimming shortened V by 6 bases and J by 2 bases, and 16 bases separated the two germline ends. The germline V gene encodes CDR1 MGHRA and CDR2 YSYEKL. The CDR3 DNA follows: TGCGCCAGCAGTCACGTAGCGGAGTCAAACACCGGGGAGCTGTTTTTT. Protein: CASSHVAESNTGELFF.

This clone was picked up one time. This chain connects TRBV11-2 to TRBJ1-2, with 8 nucleotides matching TRBD1. CDR1 is SGHAT, CDR2 FQNNGV, per germline. The J segment lost 7 bases and the V segment lost 4 bases, leaving 8 bases of the junction unmatched. This CDR3 region has 14 residues. The CDR3: CASSYRQGTGGYTF. CDR3 DNA: TGTGCCAGCAGCTACCGACAGGGGACGGGTGGCTACACCTTC.

This chain links TRBV6-5 with TRBJ1-1; no clear D gene. This CDR3 comprises 12 residues. The germline V gene encodes CDR1 MNHEY and CDR2 SVGAGI. Trimming took 4 bases from V and 8 from J, leaving 11 bases between them. The CDR3, as DNA: TGTGCCAGCAGTTTTGCTAAGCAGGAAGCTTTCTTT. This codes for CASSFAKQEAFF.

V usage is TRBV4-3 and J usage is TRBJ2-1, with 12 nucleotides matching TRBD2. This CDR3 region has 15 residues. CDR1 is LGHNA, CDR2 YSLEER, per germline. V dropped 1 base and J dropped 6; count of bases not matched to a gene: 1. CDR3 DNA sequence: TGCGCCAGCAGCCAAGCTAGCGGGGGGGCCAATGAGCAGTTCTTC. Residues: CASSQASGGANEQFF.

The V call is TRBV30, the J call TRBJ2-5; D remains unclear. Germline CDR1 and CDR2: GTSNPN and SVGIG (reference sequence). The CDR3 has 13 residues. V was pared by 1 base and J by 2 bases, with 8 bases between. The DNA of the CDR3 is TGTGCCTGGAGTGGCATGTCGCAAGAGACCCAGTACTTC. Protein product: CAWSGMSQETQYF.

This chain links TRBV19 with TRBJ1-5; TRBD1 is a possible D gene (6 bases). The CDR3 extends over 16 amino acids. Trimming stripped 4 bases from V and 4 bases from J, with 17 bases between. Germline V gene lookup returns CDR1 LNHDA and CDR2 SQIVND (reference sequence). CDR3 sequence: CASSTPWGGANQPQHF. The CDR3 DNA reads TGTGCCAGTAGTACCCCTTGGGGGGGCGCGAATCAGCCCCAGCATTTT.

This rearrangement joins TRBV19 to TRBJ1-5, with D perhaps TRBD1 (6 bases). With 1 base removed from V and 6 bases from J, the gap between germline ends came to 28 bases. Germline lookup yields CDR1 LNHDA and CDR2 SQIVND (reference sequence). The CDR3 has 20 residues. CDR3 bases: TGTGCCAGTAGTATAGGACGGCTTCAGGGGTCTTTAAGGAAAATTCAGCCCCAGCATTTT. It encodes CASSIGRLQGSLRKIQPQHF.

The V and J genes are TRBV6-6 and TRBJ2-7; D uncertain. CDR3 length: 11 residues. In germline, CDR1 is MNHNY, CDR2 SVGAGI (reference sequence). The V gene lost 4 bases and the J gene lost 4 bases, with 5 bases spanning the gap. Written as DNA, the CDR3 is TGTGCCAGCAGTTCCCGTTACGAGCAGTACTTC. Its translation: CASSSRYEQYF.

The gene calls are TRBV15 and TRBJ1-2; TRBD1 might be the D (5 bases). The CDR3 has 16 residues. CDR1 is LNHNV and CDR2 is YYDKDF in the germline V gene (reference sequence). Trimming removed 9 bases from V and 5 bases from J, with 25 bases in between. The CDR3 DNA reads TGTGCCACGGGAGGGGAGGCTCTAGGCGGGATATATGGCTACACCTTC. The encoded protein is CATGGEALGGIYGYTF.

This clone was counted only a few times. J is TRBJ2-2 and V is TRBV10-2; D remains ambiguous. The CDR3 covers 13 residues. Trimming shortened V by 0 bases and J by 5 bases, and 4 bases separated the two germline ends. The germline V gene encodes CDR1 WSHSY and CDR2 SAAADI. The CDR3 sequence is CASSESATGELFF. CDR3 sequence (DNA): TGCGCCAGCAGTGAGTCGGCTACCGGGGAGCTGTTTTTT.

The chain uses TRBV6-1 and TRBJ1-2; the D gene is possibly TRBD1 (6 bases). Germline V gene lookup returns CDR1 MNHNS and CDR2 SASEGT. V lost 11 bases and J 5 bases, leaving 24 bases between the germline ends. The CDR3 runs 15 residues. Here the CDR3 reads CALSRGLGQSYGYTF. The CDR3 bases are TGTGCCCTGAGTCGGGGTTTAGGACAGTCGTATGGCTACACCTTC.